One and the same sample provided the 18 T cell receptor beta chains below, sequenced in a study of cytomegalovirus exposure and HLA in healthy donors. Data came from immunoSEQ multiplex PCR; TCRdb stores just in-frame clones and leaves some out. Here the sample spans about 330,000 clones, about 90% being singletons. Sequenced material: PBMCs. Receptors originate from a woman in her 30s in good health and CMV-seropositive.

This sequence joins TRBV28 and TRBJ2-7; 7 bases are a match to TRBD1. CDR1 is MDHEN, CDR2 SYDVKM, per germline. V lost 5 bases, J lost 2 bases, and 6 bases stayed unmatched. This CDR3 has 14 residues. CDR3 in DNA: TGTGCCAGCAGTACTACAGGGGCGGCCTACGAGCAGTACTTC. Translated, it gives CASSTTGAAYEQYF. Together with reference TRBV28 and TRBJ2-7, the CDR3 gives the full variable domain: DVKVTQSSRYLVKRTGEKVFLECVQDMDHENMFWYRQDPGLGLRLIYFSYDVKMKEKGDIPEGYSVSREKKERFSLILESASTNQTSMYLCASSTTGAAYEQYFGPGTRLTVT.

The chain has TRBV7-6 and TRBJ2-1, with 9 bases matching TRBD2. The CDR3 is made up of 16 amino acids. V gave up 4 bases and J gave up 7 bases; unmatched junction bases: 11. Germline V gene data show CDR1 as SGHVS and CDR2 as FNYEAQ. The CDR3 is CASSSLGGGGNNEQFF. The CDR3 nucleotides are TGTGCCAGCAGCTCTCTGGGCGGGGGGGGAAATAATGAGCAGTTCTTC. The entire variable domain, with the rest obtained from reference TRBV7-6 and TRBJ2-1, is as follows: GAGVSQSPRYKVTKRGQDVALRCDPISGHVSLYWYRQALGQGPEFLTYFNYEAQQDKSGLPNDRFSAERPEGSISTLTIQRTEQRDSAMYRCASSSLGGGGNNEQFFGPGTRLTVL.

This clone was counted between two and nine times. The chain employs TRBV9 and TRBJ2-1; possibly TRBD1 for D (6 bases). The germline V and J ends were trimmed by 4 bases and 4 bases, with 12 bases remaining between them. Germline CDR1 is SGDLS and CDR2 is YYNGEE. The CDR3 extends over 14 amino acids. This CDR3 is CASSPRTVYNEQFF. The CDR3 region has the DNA TGTGCCAGCAGCCCTAGGACAGTGTACAATGAGCAGTTCTTC.

Here the CDR3 reads CASRDPGQASYEQYF. CDR3 coding DNA: TGTGCCAGCAGGGACCCGGGACAGGCCTCCTACGAGCAGTACTTC. The chain has TRBV6-5 and TRBJ2-7; 8 bases line up with TRBD1. The CDR3 runs to 15 residues. V shed 6 bases, J shed 0 bases, and the junction held 7 bases outside the gene matches. CDR1 and CDR2 (germline): MNHEY, SVGAGI.

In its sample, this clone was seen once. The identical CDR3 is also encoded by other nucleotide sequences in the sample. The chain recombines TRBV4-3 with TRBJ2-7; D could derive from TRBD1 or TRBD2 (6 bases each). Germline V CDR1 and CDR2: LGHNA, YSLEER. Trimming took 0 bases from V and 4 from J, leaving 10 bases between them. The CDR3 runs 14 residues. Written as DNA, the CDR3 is TGCGCCAGCAGCCAAGACCGGGGGCCTTACGAGCAGTACTTC. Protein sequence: CASSQDRGPYEQYF.

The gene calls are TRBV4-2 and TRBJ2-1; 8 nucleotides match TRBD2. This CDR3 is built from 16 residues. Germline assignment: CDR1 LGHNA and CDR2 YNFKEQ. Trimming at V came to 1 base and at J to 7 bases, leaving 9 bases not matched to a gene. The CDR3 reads CASSQGPAGAQNEQFF. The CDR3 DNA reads TGTGCCAGCAGCCAAGGGCCAGCGGGGGCGCAAAATGAGCAGTTCTTC.

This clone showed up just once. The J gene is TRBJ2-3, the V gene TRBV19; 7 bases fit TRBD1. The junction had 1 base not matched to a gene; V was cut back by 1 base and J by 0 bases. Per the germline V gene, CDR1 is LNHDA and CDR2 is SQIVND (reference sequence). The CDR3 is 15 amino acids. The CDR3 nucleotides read TGTGCCAGTAGTATAGGACAGGGTAGCACAGATACGCAGTATTTT. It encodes CASSIGQGSTDTQYF.

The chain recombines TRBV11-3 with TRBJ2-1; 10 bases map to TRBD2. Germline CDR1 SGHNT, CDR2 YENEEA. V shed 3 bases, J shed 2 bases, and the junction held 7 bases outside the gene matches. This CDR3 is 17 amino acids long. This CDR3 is CASSFGRSGGAYNEQFF. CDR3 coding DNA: TGTGCCAGCAGCTTTGGCCGGAGCGGGGGGGCCTACAATGAGCAGTTCTTC.

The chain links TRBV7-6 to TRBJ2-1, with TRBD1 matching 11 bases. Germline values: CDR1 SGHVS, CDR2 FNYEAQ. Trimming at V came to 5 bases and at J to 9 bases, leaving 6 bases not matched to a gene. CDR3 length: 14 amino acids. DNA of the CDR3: TGTGCCAGCAGCCTTGGACAGGGGGCCGTTGAGCAGTTCTTC. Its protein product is CASSLGQGAVEQFF.

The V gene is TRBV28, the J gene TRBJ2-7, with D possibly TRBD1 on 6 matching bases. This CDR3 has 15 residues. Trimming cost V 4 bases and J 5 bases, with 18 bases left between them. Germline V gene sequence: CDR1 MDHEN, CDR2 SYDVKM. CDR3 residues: CASSSAQGMTDEQYF. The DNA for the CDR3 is TGTGCCAGCAGTTCGGCACAGGGAATGACTGACGAGCAGTACTTC.

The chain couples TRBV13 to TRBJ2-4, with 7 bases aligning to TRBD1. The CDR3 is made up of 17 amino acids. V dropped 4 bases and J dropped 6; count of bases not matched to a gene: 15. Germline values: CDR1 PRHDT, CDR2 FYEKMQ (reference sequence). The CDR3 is CASSSPLQGTWGNIQYF. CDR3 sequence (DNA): TGTGCCAGCAGCTCCCCCTTACAGGGGACCTGGGGAAACATTCAGTACTTC.

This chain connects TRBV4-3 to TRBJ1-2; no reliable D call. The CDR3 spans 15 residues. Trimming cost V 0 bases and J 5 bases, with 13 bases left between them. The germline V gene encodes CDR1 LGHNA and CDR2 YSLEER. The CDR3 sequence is CASSQDATLVYGYTF. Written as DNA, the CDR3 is TGCGCCAGCAGCCAAGATGCGACACTAGTTTATGGCTACACCTTC.

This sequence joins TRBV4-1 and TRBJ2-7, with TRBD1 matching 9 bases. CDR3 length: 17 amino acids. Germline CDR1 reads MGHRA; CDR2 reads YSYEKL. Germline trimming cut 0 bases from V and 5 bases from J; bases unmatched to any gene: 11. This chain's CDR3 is CASSQEHGTGFFNEQYF. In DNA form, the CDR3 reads TGCGCCAGCAGCCAAGAACACGGGACAGGGTTCTTTAACGAGCAGTACTTC.

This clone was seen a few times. The CDR3 spells CASSPPTVWPHEQYF. In nucleotides, the CDR3 is TGTGCCAGCTCACCACCTACCGTTTGGCCTCACGAGCAGTACTTC. V gene TRBV18 combines with J gene TRBJ2-7; D unresolved. The CDR3 consists of 15 residues. V was cut by 0 bases and J by 5 bases, with 14 bases left in between. In germline, CDR1 is KGHSH, CDR2 LQKENI.

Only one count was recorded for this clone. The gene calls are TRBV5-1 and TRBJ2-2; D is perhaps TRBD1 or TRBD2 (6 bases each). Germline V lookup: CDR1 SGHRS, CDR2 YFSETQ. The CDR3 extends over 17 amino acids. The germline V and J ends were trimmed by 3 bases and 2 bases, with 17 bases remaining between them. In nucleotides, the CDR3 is TGCGCCAGCAGCTGGGGGAGGCAGGGGATAAACACCGGGGAGCTGTTTTTT. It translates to CASSWGRQGINTGELFF.

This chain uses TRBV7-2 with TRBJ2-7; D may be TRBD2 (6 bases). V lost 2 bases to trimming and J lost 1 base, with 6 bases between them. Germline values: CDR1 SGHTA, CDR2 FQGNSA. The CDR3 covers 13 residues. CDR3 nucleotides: TGTGCCAGCAGCTTACGGGGGTCCTACGAGCAGTACTTC. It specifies CASSLRGSYEQYF.

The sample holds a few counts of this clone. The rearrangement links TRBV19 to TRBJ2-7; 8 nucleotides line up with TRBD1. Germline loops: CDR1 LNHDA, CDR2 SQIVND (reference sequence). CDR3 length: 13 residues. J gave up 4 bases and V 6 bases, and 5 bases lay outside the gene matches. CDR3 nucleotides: TGTGCCAGTAGCCCGGGACAGGATTACGAGCAGTACTTC. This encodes CASSPGQDYEQYF.

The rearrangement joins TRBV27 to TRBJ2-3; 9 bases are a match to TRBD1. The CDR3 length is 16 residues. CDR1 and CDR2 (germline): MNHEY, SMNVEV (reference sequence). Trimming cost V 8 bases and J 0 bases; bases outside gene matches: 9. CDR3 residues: CASRTGTGSSTDTQYF. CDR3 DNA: TGTGCCAGCCGAACCGGGACAGGGTCTAGCACAGATACGCAGTATTTT.